These 3 T cell receptor beta chains originate from one sample sequenced in a study of CD8 T cells in ankylosing spondylitis. TCRdb fed the 5' RACE reads into MiXCR, producing one record per CDR3 protein. Of hundreds of thousands of distinct CDR3 sequences in the sample, about 10% were seen once. Antigen specificity for these receptors is unknown. General study points: What seemed typical of ankylosing spondylitis blood was a TCR beta motif built from about eight highly homologous variants.

Sequencing was done on a sample of blood, either unsorted or a sorted T cell fraction (not recorded which). The receptors shown here come from a male donor with ankylosing spondylitis.

This clonotype was seen a few times. The J gene is TRBJ2-1, the V gene TRBV6-1; 12 nucleotides match TRBD2. Per germline, CDR1 MNHNS and CDR2 SASEGT. The CDR3 covers 16 residues. Trimming took 7 bases from V and 6 from J; bases not matched to a gene: 10. CDR3 loop: CASMVGLAGGFNEQFF. The CDR3 DNA is TGTGCCAGCATGGTTGGCCTAGCGGGAGGGTTCAATGAGCAGTTCTTC.

This clonotype was counted many times. V is TRBV20-1 and J is TRBJ2-3; D not resolved. Trimming left V 5 bases short and J 0 bases short, with 12 bases between. The CDR3 consists of 14 residues. CDR1 is DFQATT, CDR2 SNEGSKA, per germline (reference sequence). CDR3 residues: CSARYGPSTDTQYF. As DNA, the CDR3 is TGCAGTGCTCGGTACGGACCTAGCACAGATACGCAGTATTTT.

A few counts support this clonotype. The chain recombines TRBV9 with TRBJ2-1, with a tentative D call TRBD2 (5 bases). CDR1 SGDLS and CDR2 YYNGEE come from the germline V gene. The V gene lost 0 bases and the J gene lost 3 bases, with 13 bases spanning the gap. The CDR3 covers 16 residues. CDR3 region: CASSVVASSGYNEQFF. The CDR3 bases are TGTGCCAGCAGCGTAGTGGCTAGCTCCGGCTACAATGAGCAGTTCTTC. Full variable domain (outside the CDR3, taken from reference TRBV9 and TRBJ2-1): DSGVTQTPKHLITATGQRVTLRCSPRSGDLSVYWYQQSLDQGLQFLIQYYNGEERAKGNILERFSAQQFPDLHSELNLSSLELGDSALYFCASSVVASSGYNEQFFGPGTRLTVL.